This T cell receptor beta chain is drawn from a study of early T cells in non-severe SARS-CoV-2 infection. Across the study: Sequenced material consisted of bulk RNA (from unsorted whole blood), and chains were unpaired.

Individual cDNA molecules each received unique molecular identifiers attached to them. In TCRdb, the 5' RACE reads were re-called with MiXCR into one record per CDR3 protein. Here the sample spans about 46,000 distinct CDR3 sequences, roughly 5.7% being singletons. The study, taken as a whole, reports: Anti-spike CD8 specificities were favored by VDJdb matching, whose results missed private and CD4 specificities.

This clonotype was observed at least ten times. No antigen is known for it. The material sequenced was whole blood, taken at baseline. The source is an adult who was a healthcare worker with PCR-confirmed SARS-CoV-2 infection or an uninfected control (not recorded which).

The CDR3 DNA follows: TGTGCCAGCACCTACTCAACAGGAATAAACTATGGCTACACCTTC. This gives the protein CASTYSTGINYGYTF. V is TRBV6-1 and J is TRBJ1-2; TRBD1 might be the D (5 bases). This CDR3 comprises 15 residues. Trimming removed 7 bases at V and 2 bases at J, with 17 bases between. Germline V lookup: CDR1 MNHNS, CDR2 SASEGT.